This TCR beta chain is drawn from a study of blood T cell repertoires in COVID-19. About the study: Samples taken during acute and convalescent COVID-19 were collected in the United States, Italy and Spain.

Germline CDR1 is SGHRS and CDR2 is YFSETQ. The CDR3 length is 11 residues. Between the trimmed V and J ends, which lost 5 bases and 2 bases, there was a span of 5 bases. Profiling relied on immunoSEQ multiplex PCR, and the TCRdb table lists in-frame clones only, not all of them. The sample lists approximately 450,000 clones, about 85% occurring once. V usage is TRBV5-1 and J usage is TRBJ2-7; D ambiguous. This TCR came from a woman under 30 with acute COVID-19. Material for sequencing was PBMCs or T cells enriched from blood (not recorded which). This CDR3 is CASRSPYEQYF. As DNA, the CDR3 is TGCGCCAGCAGATCTCCCTACGAGCAGTACTTC.